Following are 27 T cell receptor beta chains from one sample sequenced in a study of STAT5B mutations in CD4+ large granular lymphocyte leukemia. Only in-frame clones appear in the TCRdb table, and some are missing; sequencing was by immunoSEQ multiplex PCR. The sample holds approximately 27,000 clones, 81% seen once. The sequenced sample consisted of CD4+ T cells from blood buffy coats. These receptors all stem from a human donor in good health.

The V call is TRBV28, the J call TRBJ1-4; D is unresolved. Germline CDR1 and CDR2: MDHEN and SYDVKM. CDR3 length: 15 amino acids. V was trimmed by 8 bases and J by 0 bases, leaving 13 bases between them. CDR3 bases: TGTGCCAGCGCCCCTACGGCCGCAACTAATGAAAAACTGTTTTTT. It yields the protein CASAPTAATNEKLFF.

The rearrangement uses TRBV2 and TRBJ1-2; D unresolved. The CDR3 runs to 12 residues. Germline CDR1 and CDR2: SNHLY and FYNNEI. V shed 9 bases and J shed 4 bases, with 12 bases lying between them. CDR3 bases: TGTGCCAGTTCGGTCCTGGGCTATGGCTACACCTTC. Amino acids: CASSVLGYGYTF.

The chain links TRBV6-5 to TRBJ2-3, with 10 bases identical to TRBD2. CDR3 length: 15 residues. V lost 8 bases and J lost 5; bases outside the gene matches: 10. CDR1 and CDR2 (germline): MNHEY, SVGAGI. The CDR3 sequence is CASHERGGVGDTQYF. The CDR3 DNA reads TGTGCCAGCCACGAGCGGGGGGGGGTGGGAGATACGCAGTATTTT.

Turning to this clone: Mismatch with germline at one junction end may stem from a read error. The chain recombines TRBV19 with TRBJ1-5; 11 nucleotides agree with TRBD1. The germline V gene encodes CDR1 LNHDA and CDR2 SQIVND (reference sequence). The CDR3 extends over 17 amino acids. This chain's CDR3 is CASSSIIRTGGNQPQHF. The CDR3 DNA reads as TGTGCCAGTAGCAGTATTATTAGGACAGGGGGCAACCAGCCCCAGCATTTT. The full variable domain, rest sourced from reference TRBV19 and TRBJ1-5, is DGGITQSPKYLFRKEGQNVTLSCEQNLNHDAMYWYRQDPGQGLRLIYYSQIVNDFQKGDIAEGYSVSREKKESFPLTVTSAQKNPTAFYLCASSSIIRTGGNQPQHFGDGTRLSIL.

V gene TRBV19 combines with J gene TRBJ1-2, with D maybe TRBD1 (5 bases). The CDR3 covers 15 residues. Germline CDR1 reads LNHDA; CDR2 reads SQIVND (reference sequence). V lost 5 bases and J 2 bases, leaving 15 bases between the germline ends. The CDR3 reads CASSPGVGPNYGYTF. CDR3 in DNA: TGTGCCAGTAGTCCGGGGGTGGGACCAAACTATGGCTACACCTTC.

V and J are TRBV14 and TRBJ2-2; no clear D gene. Trimming left V 0 bases short and J 5 bases short, with 4 bases between. The CDR3 consists of 13 residues. The germline CDR1 and CDR2 sequences are SGHDN and FVKESK. The DNA for the CDR3 is TGTGCCAGCAGCCAAGAGCTTACCGGGGAGCTGTTTTTT. It is translated as CASSQELTGELFF.

This clone was picked up a small number of times. This CDR3 is CASSSSYEQFF. DNA of the CDR3: TGTGCCAGCAGCTCCAGCTATGAGCAGTTCTTC. The chain is built from TRBV11-2 and TRBJ2-1; no clear D. This CDR3 is built from 11 residues. The V end was cut by 4 bases, the J end by 8 bases, with 6 bases between. Germline V gives CDR1 SGHAT, CDR2 FQNNGV.

The rearrangement links TRBV10-2 to TRBJ1-2, with D perhaps matching TRBD1 (5 bases). This CDR3 is 13 amino acids long. Trimming took off 0 bases at V and 8 bases at J, with 10 bases between the two ends. Per germline, CDR1 WSHSY and CDR2 SAAADI. The CDR3 is CASSESGGEGYTF. The DNA of the CDR3 is TGCGCCAGCAGTGAGTCTGGGGGGGAAGGCTACACCTTC.

The V call is TRBV6-6, the J call TRBJ2-1; D is perhaps TRBD1 or TRBD2 (6 bases each). Germline-derived CDR1 and CDR2 are MNHNY and SVGAGI (reference sequence). This CDR3 comprises 15 residues. Trimming cost V 8 bases and J 0 bases, with 14 bases left between them. CDR3 loop: CASSEGGSSYNEQFF. The DNA of the CDR3 is TGTGCCAGCTCTGAGGGGGGAAGCTCCTACAATGAGCAGTTCTTC.

The chain joins TRBV5-6 to TRBJ2-7; 7 nucleotides agree with TRBD1. This CDR3 is built from 15 residues. Germline loops: CDR1 SGHDT, CDR2 YYEEEE. With 0 bases clipped from V and 4 bases from J, the junction kept 7 bases outside the gene matches. The CDR3 spells CASSLAQGTSYEQYV. The CDR3 DNA reads TGTGCCAGCAGCTTGGCACAGGGGACATCGTACGAGCAGTACGTC.

V is TRBV7-2 and J is TRBJ2-1; the match to TRBD1 covers 7 bases. There are 15 residues in the CDR3. V dropped 5 bases and J dropped 0; count of bases not matched to a gene: 4. The germline V gene has CDR1 SGHTA and CDR2 FQGNSA. The CDR3 DNA reads as TGTGCCAGCAGCCTCCGACAGGGCTCCTACAATGAGCAGTTCTTC. Protein sequence: CASSLRQGSYNEQFF.

The V and J genes are TRBV25-1 and TRBJ2-2; D gene unclear. The V gene lost 5 bases and the J gene lost 1 base, with 5 bases spanning the gap. The CDR3 spans 13 residues. Germline loops: CDR1 MGHDK, CDR2 SYGVNS. The CDR3, as DNA: TGTGCCAGCAGTCCAAAGAACACCGGGGAGCTGTTTTTT. This translates into CASSPKNTGELFF.

J is TRBJ2-3 and V is TRBV7-6, with 7 bases matching TRBD2. Germline V CDR1 and CDR2: SGHVS, FNYEAQ. The CDR3 sequence is 15 residues long. Losses at the gene ends were 3 bases for V and 2 bases for J; bases not matched to a gene: 5. CDR3 in amino acids: CASSFSGSTTDTQYF. DNA of the CDR3: TGTGCCAGCAGCTTTAGCGGGTCCACCACAGATACGCAGTATTTT. Variable domain in full (rest from reference TRBV7-6 and TRBJ2-3): GAGVSQSPRYKVTKRGQDVALRCDPISGHVSLYWYRQALGQGPEFLTYFNYEAQQDKSGLPNDRFSAERPEGSISTLTIQRTEQRDSAMYRCASSFSGSTTDTQYFGPGTRLTVL.

CDR3 residues: CAWSPGLVHEQYF. The CDR3 DNA sequence: TGTGCCTGGAGTCCGGGACTAGTCCACGAGCAGTACTTC. V is TRBV30 and J is TRBJ2-7; TRBD2 aligns across 8 bases. V shed 2 bases and J 5 bases; nucleotides not matched to a gene: 5. The CDR3 runs to 13 residues. CDR1 and CDR2 (germline): GTSNPN, SVGIG (reference sequence).

The chain is built from TRBV29-1 and TRBJ2-1; D not resolved. Germline values: CDR1 SQVTM, CDR2 ANQGSEA. V dropped 7 bases and J dropped 6 bases, with 7 bases sitting between them. The CDR3 covers 10 residues. The CDR3 DNA reads as TGCAGCGCGCTTATCAATGAGCAGTTCTTC. It is translated as CSALINEQFF.

V is TRBV27 and J is TRBJ1-6; TRBD1 is a possible D gene (5 bases). Germline CDR1 reads MNHEY; CDR2 reads SMNVEV (reference sequence). The CDR3 is 14 residues long. Trimming cost V 0 bases and J 13 bases, with 13 bases left between them. The DNA of the CDR3 is TGTGCCAGCAGTTTATCGGACACCACCGACCCCCTCCACTTT. Protein: CASSLSDTTDPLHF.

The rearrangement links TRBV7-9 to TRBJ2-3; D could derive from TRBD1 or TRBD2 (5 bases each). Germline V gene lookup returns CDR1 SEHNR and CDR2 FQNEAQ (reference sequence). The CDR3 extends over 14 amino acids. V gave up 5 bases and J gave up 3 bases, with 12 bases separating them. CDR3 protein: CASSRTEGTDTQYF. CDR3 in DNA: TGTGCCAGCAGCCGGACCGAGGGGACAGATACGCAGTATTTT.

The rearrangement joins TRBV19 to TRBJ1-4; D is undetermined. Germline V gives CDR1 LNHDA, CDR2 SQIVND (reference sequence). This CDR3 spans 14 amino acids. V dropped 6 bases and J dropped 10 bases, with 18 bases sitting between them. The CDR3 loop reads CASRPQEKKGKLFF. The CDR3 nucleotides are TGTGCCAGTAGGCCCCAGGAGAAAAAAGGAAAACTGTTTTTT.

The genes are TRBV10-3 and TRBJ1-1, with no clear D. CDR3 length: 11 residues. Germline V gene sequence: CDR1 ENHRY, CDR2 SYGVKD. V was trimmed by 6 bases and J by 0 bases, leaving 2 bases between them. This CDR3 is CAIRVNTEAFF. The DNA for the CDR3 is TGTGCCATCAGGGTGAACACTGAAGCTTTCTTT.

CDR3 residues: CASSKQGSQPQHF. In DNA, the CDR3 is TGTGCCAGCAGCAAACAGGGGTCACAGCCCCAGCATTTT. The chain uses TRBV7-6 and TRBJ1-5; 7 bases are shared with TRBD1. Germline lookup yields CDR1 SGHVS and CDR2 FNYEAQ. With 5 bases clipped from V and 7 bases from J, the junction kept 5 bases outside the gene matches. CDR3 length: 13 amino acids.

The chain has TRBV18 and TRBJ2-7, with 12 bases matching TRBD2. This CDR3 spans 15 amino acids. Germline-derived CDR1 and CDR2 are KGHSH and LQKENI. Losses at the gene ends were 6 bases for V and 5 bases for J; bases not matched to a gene: 8. CDR3 sequence: CASSPRTSGVDEQYF. The CDR3 DNA reads as TGTGCCAGCTCGCCCAGGACTAGCGGGGTAGACGAGCAGTACTTC.

The gene calls are TRBV7-9 and TRBJ1-3; 9 bases line up with TRBD1. With V trimmed by 1 base and J by 0 bases, 4 bases remained unmatched. CDR3 length equals 17 residues. Per the germline V gene, CDR1 is SEHNR and CDR2 is FQNEAQ (reference sequence). Here the CDR3 reads CASSLEEQGASGNTIYF. The CDR3 bases are TGTGCCAGCAGCTTAGAAGAACAGGGGGCCTCTGGAAACACCATATATTTT. Full variable domain (outside the CDR3, taken from reference TRBV7-9 and TRBJ1-3): DTGVSQNPRHKITKRGQNVTFRCDPISEHNRLYWYRQTLGQGPEFLTYFQNEAQLEKSRLLSDRFSAERPKGSFSTLEIQRTEQGDSAMYLCASSLEEQGASGNTIYFGEGSWLTVV.

The V call is TRBV7-2, the J call TRBJ1-5, with D maybe TRBD1 (6 bases). Germline assignment: CDR1 SGHTA and CDR2 FQGNSA. This CDR3 region has 15 residues. Between the trimmed V and J ends, which lost 1 base and 4 bases, there was a span of 11 bases. CDR3 DNA sequence: TGTGCCAGCAGCTTAGGACAGGCTCCTAATCAGCCCCAGCATTTT. Residues: CASSLGQAPNQPQHF.

The gene calls are TRBV27 and TRBJ1-1; D possibly corresponds to TRBD1 (6 bases). This CDR3 spans 16 amino acids. Germline V gene lookup returns CDR1 MNHEY and CDR2 SMNVEV (reference sequence). Trimming shortened V by 10 bases and J by 1 base, and 22 bases separated the two germline ends. CDR3: CATFTTGRPRNTEAFF. DNA for the CDR3: TGTGCCACCTTTACCACAGGGCGACCTAGGAACACTGAAGCTTTCTTT.

The rearrangement uses TRBV14 and TRBJ1-3; no clear D. Looked up from germline, CDR1 is SGHDN and CDR2 is FVKESK. V was pared by 2 bases and J by 3 bases, with 8 bases between. The CDR3 length is 14 residues. The DNA of the CDR3 is TGTGCCAGCAGCCAACCAGGTCTTGGAAACACCATATATTTT. Translated, it gives CASSQPGLGNTIYF.

The chain links TRBV6-5 to TRBJ2-7; D gene ambiguous. Per germline, CDR1 MNHEY and CDR2 SVGAGI. The V end was cut by 0 bases, the J end by 0 bases, with 9 bases between. CDR3 length: 15 amino acids. The CDR3 coding sequence is TGTGCCAGCAGTTACTCAAATCTAGGCTCCTACGAGCAGTACTTC. Protein: CASSYSNLGSYEQYF.

This clone appeared a single time. CDR3 in DNA: TGTGCCAGCAGCGTTGGACAGGGCACAGATACGCAGTATTTT. It yields the protein CASSVGQGTDTQYF. This chain joins TRBV11-1 and TRBJ2-3, with 7 bases aligning to TRBD1. Germline CDR1 and CDR2: SGHAT and FQDESV (reference sequence). This CDR3 contains 14 residues. Trimming cost V 5 bases and J 1 base; bases outside gene matches: 3.